This T cell receptor beta chain was recovered during a study of T-cell memory formation after mild COVID-19. Study-level results: Chiefly within CM and EM were the contracting CD4+ clones; CD8+ ones were within EMRA.

TCRdb called the 5' RACE reads again in MiXCR, with one record for every CDR3 protein. Among approximately 250,000 distinct CDR3 sequences listed, 16% were seen once. This clonotype came up a few times. Its matching antigen is unknown. The sequenced sample was PBMCs or a T cell subset sorted from them (not recorded which). The sequence came from a young man who had mild COVID-19 (a few samples of this study predate the infection). Cell type and time point are not known.

CDR3 nucleotide sequence: TGTGCCAGCAGCCAAGCGGGAAGCGGGGGGGATACGCAGTATTTT. Its translation is CASSQAGSGGDTQYF. This sequence joins TRBV7-2 and TRBJ2-3, with 9 bases fitting TRBD2. The ends lost 5 bases at V and 6 bases at J; junction bases unmatched: 9. Germline CDR1 is SGHTA and CDR2 is FQGNSA. This CDR3 region has 15 residues. Full variable domain (outside the CDR3, taken from reference TRBV7-2 and TRBJ2-3): GAGVSQSPSNKVTEKGKDVELRCDPISGHTALYWYRQSLGQGLEFLIYFQGNSAPDKSGLPSDRFSAERTGGSVSTLTIQRTQQEDSAVYLCASSQAGSGGDTQYFGPGTRLTVL.